This passage covers 28 T cell receptor beta chains from one sample sequenced in a study of shared clonotypes between healthy human individuals. Data came from immunoSEQ multiplex PCR; TCRdb stores just in-frame clones and leaves some out. Of roughly 2,500,000 clones listed, 93% are singletons. The sample consisted of naive CD4+ T cells from PBMCs. Subset given: CD45RA+ positively selected. The receptors originated from a man between 18 and 35 years old in good health. Some clones in this sample may be carry-over from other donors' samples.

This clone turned up a few times. At the DNA level, this CDR3 is encoded by other sequences in the same sample as well. This chain links TRBV30 with TRBJ1-4, with TRBD1 as a possible D gene (5 bases). In germline, CDR1 is GTSNPN, CDR2 SVGIG (reference sequence). The germline V and J ends were trimmed by 5 bases and 3 bases, with 10 bases remaining between them. This CDR3 has 13 amino acids. The CDR3 region has the DNA TGTGCCTGGTCGGCAGGGCCTAATGAAAAACTGTTTTTT. This gives the protein CAWSAGPNEKLFF.

This clone has only a few counts. The J gene is TRBJ1-1, the V gene TRBV2; possibly TRBD1 for D (5 bases). V lost 2 bases and J 1 base, leaving 11 bases between the germline ends. The CDR3 runs to 15 residues. Germline values: CDR1 SNHLY, CDR2 FYNNEI. As DNA, the CDR3 is TGTGCCAGCAGTGAACAGGGTTTTAGGAACACTGAAGCTTTCTTT. Its translation: CASSEQGFRNTEAFF.

V is TRBV18 and J is TRBJ2-5; D might be TRBD1 or TRBD2, each matching 5 bases. The V and J ends lost 0 bases and 4 bases respectively, with 15 bases between them. Germline CDR1 KGHSH, CDR2 LQKENI. The CDR3 totals 16 residues. The CDR3 sequence is CASSPPKGTITETQYF. The CDR3 DNA is TGTGCCAGCTCACCACCGAAGGGGACCATCACAGAGACCCAGTACTTC. The full variable domain, completed using reference TRBV18 and TRBJ2-5, is NAGVMQNPRHLVRRRGQEARLRCSPMKGHSHVYWYRQLPEEGLKFMVYLQKENIIDESGMPKERFSAEFPKEGPSILRIQQVVRGDSAAYFCASSPPKGTITETQYFGPGTRLLVL.

This clone came up once. V gene TRBV4-2 combines with J gene TRBJ2-1; TRBD2 agrees at 9 bases. This CDR3 has 16 residues. Germline CDR1 and CDR2: LGHNA and YNFKEQ. V shed 1 base and J 4 bases; nucleotides not matched to a gene: 5. The CDR3 spells CASSQVASGAYNEQFF. The CDR3 DNA reads as TGTGCCAGCAGCCAAGTCGCTAGCGGGGCATACAATGAGCAGTTCTTC.

This chain uses TRBV20-1 with TRBJ1-1; a possible D gene is TRBD1 (5 bases). The CDR3 covers 11 residues. The germline V gene encodes CDR1 DFQATT and CDR2 SNEGSKA (reference sequence). V was clipped by 6 bases and J by 8 bases, with 13 bases between them. The CDR3 nucleotides are TGCAGTGCGGAGGGGAGGGGAGAAGCTTTCTTT. Its translation: CSAEGRGEAFF.

The rearrangement uses TRBV4-1 and TRBJ1-5; possibly TRBD1 for D (6 bases). This CDR3 has 17 residues. Germline lookup yields CDR1 MGHRA and CDR2 YSYEKL. V was clipped by 5 bases and J by 1 base, with 18 bases between them. Here the CDR3 reads CASSTHRGRRSNQPQHF. DNA of the CDR3: TGCGCCAGCAGCACGCACCGGGGGCGCAGGAGCAATCAGCCCCAGCATTTT.

This sequence joins TRBV5-1 and TRBJ1-1; a possible D gene is TRBD1 (5 bases). The V end lost 0 bases, the J end lost 5 bases, and 20 bases lay between the germline ends. There are 17 residues in the CDR3. From germline, CDR1 is SGHRS and CDR2 YFSETQ. Here the CDR3 reads CASSLERRQGGGTEAFF. The CDR3 region has the DNA TGCGCCAGCAGCTTGGAAAGGAGGCAGGGAGGAGGGACTGAAGCTTTCTTT.

The V call is TRBV23-1, the J call TRBJ2-1; D might be TRBD1 or TRBD2, each matching 6 bases. TRBV23-1 is annotated as an ORF whose role is uncertain. V lost 8 bases and J 9 bases, leaving 23 bases between the germline ends. This CDR3 region has 15 residues. The CDR3 sequence: CASPTPAGGETEQFF. The CDR3 nucleotides are TGCGCCAGCCCCACCCCCGCCGGGGGCGAGACTGAGCAGTTCTTC.

J is TRBJ2-3 and V is TRBV7-9, with TRBD2 identical over 10 bases. Trimming at V came to 4 bases and at J to 4 bases, leaving 11 bases not matched to a gene. The germline CDR1 and CDR2 sequences are SEHNR and FQNEAQ (reference sequence). The CDR3 contains 17 residues. The CDR3 coding sequence is TGTGCCAGCAGCTCCAGGGGGCTAGCGGGAGTCTCAGATACGCAGTATTTT. As protein: CASSSRGLAGVSDTQYF.

The J gene is TRBJ1-4, the V gene TRBV19; no clear D. The V gene's germline CDR1 is LNHDA and CDR2 SQIVND (reference sequence). Deletions cut 0 bases from V and 2 bases from J, with 4 bases between. This CDR3 is 14 amino acids long. CDR3: CASSIDLTNEKLFF. As DNA, the CDR3 is TGTGCCAGTAGTATAGACCTTACTAATGAAAAACTGTTTTTT.

V gene TRBV10-1 combines with J gene TRBJ2-1; no reliable D call. The CDR3 extends over 13 amino acids. The germline V gene encodes CDR1 WNHNN and CDR2 SYGVQD (reference sequence). The germline V and J ends were trimmed by 7 bases and 0 bases, with 7 bases remaining between them. The CDR3 here is CASIRSSYNEQFF. CDR3 nucleotide sequence: TGCGCCAGCATACGGAGCTCCTACAATGAGCAGTTCTTC.

This chain uses TRBV28 with TRBJ2-5; 9 positions match TRBD1. Germline trimming cut 6 bases from V and 4 bases from J; bases unmatched to any gene: 9. This CDR3 region has 15 residues. Per germline, CDR1 MDHEN and CDR2 SYDVKM. CDR3 sequence (DNA): TGTGCCAGCAGCAAACAGGGGGCTACAGGAGAGACCCAGTACTTC. This gives the protein CASSKQGATGETQYF.

This clone was detected only a few times. Other DNA sequences in this sample translate to the same CDR3. J is TRBJ1-2 and V is TRBV28; 7 bases fit TRBD1. CDR3 length equals 13 residues. V trimming: 7 bases; J trimming: 4 bases; junction bases outside the gene matches: 6. The germline gives CDR1 MDHEN, CDR2 SYDVKM. The chain's CDR3 is CASTLQGGYGYTF. CDR3 in DNA: TGTGCCAGCACCCTCCAGGGGGGCTATGGCTACACCTTC.

Regarding this clone: This CDR3 is also generated by other DNA sequences in the sample. The rearrangement joins TRBV9 to TRBJ2-1; D could derive from TRBD1 or TRBD2 (5 bases each). This CDR3 spans 15 amino acids. CDR1 is SGDLS, CDR2 YYNGEE, per germline. V gave up 0 bases and J gave up 4 bases, with 11 bases separating them. The CDR3 sequence is CASSVVRDGYNEQFF. The CDR3, as DNA: TGTGCCAGCAGCGTAGTCCGGGACGGATACAATGAGCAGTTCTTC.

The CDR3 region has the DNA TGTGCCAGCAGCTTACATCGAACCTCCTACGAGCAGTACTTC. Translated: CASSLHRTSYEQYF. The chain couples TRBV13 to TRBJ2-7; no firm D call. V shed 2 bases and J shed 0 bases, with 8 bases lying between them. There are 14 residues in the CDR3. Germline CDR1 and CDR2: PRHDT and FYEKMQ (reference sequence).

The chain couples TRBV6-5 to TRBJ2-1; the D is unclear. Trimming took 2 bases from V and 5 from J, leaving 13 bases between them. The CDR3 runs 15 residues. Germline CDR1 MNHEY, CDR2 SVGAGI. CDR3 DNA: TGTGCCAGCAGTTACGACACAAACAATAACAATGAGCAGTTCTTC. It is translated as CASSYDTNNNNEQFF.

This chain uses TRBV6-5 with TRBJ1-2; 9 bases are a match to TRBD1. Germline trimming cut 5 bases from V and 3 bases from J; bases unmatched to any gene: 7. This CDR3 is 15 amino acids long. Germline-derived CDR1 and CDR2 are MNHEY and SVGAGI. The CDR3 nucleotides are TGTGCCAGCAGTACCTGGACAGGGGCACACTATGGCTACACCTTC. It codes for CASSTWTGAHYGYTF.

This rearrangement joins TRBV15 to TRBJ1-4, with D possibly matching TRBD1 (6 bases). With 1 base removed from V and 2 bases from J, the gap between germline ends came to 11 bases. CDR3 size: 16 residues. CDR1 is LNHNV, CDR2 YYDKDF, per germline (reference sequence). The CDR3 DNA sequence: TGTGCCACCAGCAGAGGCGTGGGGGGCACTAATGAAAAACTGTTTTTT. It translates to CATSRGVGGTNEKLFF.

This clone was picked up a small number of times. Within the sample, other DNA sequences also encode this same CDR3. V and J are TRBV12-5 and TRBJ2-5; tentative D call: TRBD1 (5 bases). The CDR3 spans 13 residues. V lost 0 bases and J lost 4, with 6 bases in between. Germline lookup yields CDR1 LGHNT and CDR2 FRNRAP. CDR3 nucleotides: TGTGCTAGTGGTTTGGTAGGGGTAGAGACCCAGTACTTC. Protein sequence: CASGLVGVETQYF.

The CDR3 reads CASRMTSGAYNEQFF. For the CDR3, the DNA is TGTGCCAGCAGAATGACTAGCGGGGCCTACAATGAGCAGTTCTTC. The chain couples TRBV2 to TRBJ2-1, with TRBD2 matching 11 bases. Germline lookup yields CDR1 SNHLY and CDR2 FYNNEI. V trimming: 6 bases; J trimming: 2 bases; junction bases outside the gene matches: 3. The CDR3 has 15 amino acids.

V is TRBV10-3 and J is TRBJ2-2, with TRBD2 identical over 8 bases. Losses at the gene ends were 2 bases for V and 5 bases for J; bases not matched to a gene: 7. This CDR3 is 16 amino acids long. The V gene's germline CDR1 is ENHRY and CDR2 SYGVKD. The CDR3 DNA reads as TGTGCCATCAGTGAGGGGTTGTCGGGAGGGACCGGGGAGCTGTTTTTT. This translates into CAISEGLSGGTGELFF.

The chain has TRBV28 and TRBJ1-2; weak D call: TRBD1 (6 bases). Germline V gives CDR1 MDHEN, CDR2 SYDVKM. V was pared by 5 bases and J by 7 bases, with 23 bases between. This CDR3 contains 16 residues. In DNA form, the CDR3 reads TGTGCCAGCAGTCAGACTCTTCAAGGGGGAGGCGGTGGCTACACCTTC. It specifies CASSQTLQGGGGGYTF.

This clone was found a few times. This chain links TRBV29-1 with TRBJ1-2; unclear D gene. CDR3 length: 11 amino acids. V lost 3 bases, J lost 4 bases, and 6 bases lay in between. CDR1 and CDR2 (germline): SQVTM, ANQGSEA. CDR3 in DNA: TGCAGCGTTGATACCTCCTATGGCTACACCTTC. It codes for CSVDTSYGYTF.

The chain employs TRBV28 and TRBJ1-5; D uncertain. This CDR3 has 14 amino acids. Trimming cost V 6 bases and J 2 bases, with 11 bases left between them. Germline values: CDR1 MDHEN, CDR2 SYDVKM. The CDR3 loop is CASSPHSGNQPQHF. CDR3 nucleotides: TGTGCCAGCAGCCCCCACAGCGGCAATCAGCCCCAGCATTTT.

This chain connects TRBV9 to TRBJ2-1; 7 nucleotides match TRBD2. Germline loops: CDR1 SGDLS, CDR2 YYNGEE. The CDR3 runs 17 residues. V lost 1 base, J lost 5 bases, and 12 bases stayed unmatched. CDR3 bases: TGTGCCAGCAGCGTACGTAGCGGAGCGGGGAGAGACAATGAGCAGTTCTTC. Protein: CASSVRSGAGRDNEQFF.

The chain employs TRBV19 and TRBJ1-4; tentative D call: TRBD1 (6 bases). This CDR3 has 13 residues. Looked up from germline, CDR1 is LNHDA and CDR2 is SQIVND (reference sequence). The V end lost 3 bases, the J end lost 11 bases, and 13 bases lay between the germline ends. In nucleotides, the CDR3 is TGTGCCAGTAGTATGGGGGGCCATAGGAAACTGTTTTTT. Its protein product is CASSMGGHRKLFF.

This chain uses TRBV4-1 with TRBJ1-3; D is unclear. CDR3 length: 16 residues. Deletions cut 0 bases from V and 0 bases from J, with 9 bases between. Germline CDR1 reads MGHRA; CDR2 reads YSYEKL. The CDR3 protein is CASSQEGHISGNTIYF. In nucleotides, the CDR3 is TGCGCCAGCAGCCAAGAGGGCCACATCTCTGGAAACACCATATATTTT.

For this clone: Other DNA sequences in this sample translate to the same CDR3. This chain joins TRBV5-1 and TRBJ2-3; 11 nucleotides match TRBD2. Germline CDR1 SGHRS, CDR2 YFSETQ. The V and J ends lost 4 bases and 0 bases, in that order; junction bases with no gene match: 7. This CDR3 spans 17 amino acids. The CDR3 region has the DNA TGCGCCAGCAGCCCTGGGACTAGCGGCACTAGCACAGATACGCAGTATTTT. This translates into CASSPGTSGTSTDTQYF.